Detailed here is one T cell receptor (beta chain). This entry is derived from a study of cytomegalovirus exposure and HLA in healthy donors. CDR3 length: 15 residues. Germline lookup yields CDR1 SGHNT and CDR2 YYREEE (reference sequence). V was shortened by 0 bases and J by 2 bases, with 11 bases between the two germline ends. In the PCR, 60 Vbeta and 13 Jbeta primers were used. Method: immunoSEQ multiplex PCR; TCRdb's copy keeps in-frame clones and lacks some. The sample includes some 110,000 clones, about three quarters of them seen just once. This TCR derives from a woman between 35 and 50 years old in good health and CMV-seropositive. Sequencing used PBMCs. The V and J genes are TRBV5-4 and TRBJ1-1, with TRBD1 as a possible D gene (5 bases). The CDR3, as DNA: TGTGCCAGCAGCTTGGCCGGGGGACCTAACACTGAAGCTTTCTTT. Its translation: CASSLAGGPNTEAFF. Together with reference TRBV5-4 and TRBJ1-1, the CDR3 gives the full variable domain: ETGVTQSPTHLIKTRGQQVTLRCSSQSGHNTVSWYQQALGQGPQFIFQYYREEENGRGNFPPRFSGLQFPNYSSELNVNALELDDSALYLCASSLAGGPNTEAFFGQGTRLTVV.